These 25 T cell receptor beta chains share one sample of origin, sequenced in a study of T cell repertoires in cytomegalovirus infection. One entry per CDR3 protein, called by TCRdb with MiXCR from the reads. Here the sample spans hundreds of thousands of distinct CDR3 sequences, 11% being singletons. Sequencing was done on a sample of PBMCs. Source of these receptors: a human donor in good health (CMV status not recorded). Some clones in this sample may be carry-over from other donors' samples.

Ten or more counts support this clonotype. The V call is TRBV7-2, the J call TRBJ1-5; 9 bases map to TRBD1. V lost 5 bases and J lost 5; bases outside the gene matches: 1. The CDR3 is 13 residues long. Germline loops: CDR1 SGHTA, CDR2 FQGNSA. The CDR3 sequence is CASSRQGDQPQHF. Here the CDR3 DNA reads TGTGCCAGCAGCCGACAGGGGGATCAGCCCCAGCATTTT.

This clonotype was found a few times. The rearrangement uses TRBV19 and TRBJ2-7, with 8 bases lining up with TRBD1. The V gene's germline CDR1 is LNHDA and CDR2 SQIVND (reference sequence). The length of the CDR3 is 16 residues. Trimming took 6 bases from V and 2 from J; bases not matched to a gene: 12. This CDR3 reads CASSAIDGTGAYEQYF. The CDR3 DNA reads TGTGCCAGTAGCGCTATAGATGGGACAGGAGCCTACGAGCAGTACTTC.

This clonotype has a count of ten or more. The J gene is TRBJ2-3, the V gene TRBV10-3, with TRBD2 matching over 9 bases. Germline lookup yields CDR1 ENHRY and CDR2 SYGVKD. CDR3 length equals 14 residues. Germline trimming cut 10 bases from V and 0 bases from J; bases unmatched to any gene: 5. Here the CDR3 reads CATWTSESTDTQYF. The DNA of the CDR3 is TGTGCCACCTGGACTAGCGAGAGCACAGATACGCAGTATTTT.

V is TRBV10-3 and J is TRBJ2-1; D is ambiguous. This CDR3 region has 18 residues. The germline V gene has CDR1 ENHRY and CDR2 SYGVKD. V dropped 3 bases and J dropped 4 bases, with 22 bases sitting between them. The CDR3 region is CAISEFSSRGTDYNEQFF. As DNA, the CDR3 is TGTGCCATCAGTGAATTCTCCTCACGCGGTACAGATTACAATGAGCAGTTCTTC.

Many counts were recorded for this clonotype. The gene calls are TRBV12-3 or TRBV12-4 and TRBJ1-5; 7 nucleotides line up with TRBD1. V shed 3 bases, J shed 1 base, and the junction held 6 bases outside the gene matches. The CDR3 runs to 16 residues. CDR3 in amino acids: CASSFQGGKSNQPQHF. The CDR3 DNA reads as TGTGCCAGCAGTTTTCAGGGGGGTAAGAGCAATCAGCCCCAGCATTTT.

This clonotype was observed at least ten times. The V gene is TRBV7-8, the J gene TRBJ2-4; D is unclear. This CDR3 is 13 amino acids long. Germline CDR1 SGHVS, CDR2 FQNEAQ. With 1 base removed from V and 6 bases from J, the gap between germline ends came to 7 bases. CDR3 sequence reads: CASSLGPANIQYF. In nucleotides, the CDR3 is TGTGCCAGCAGCTTAGGTCCAGCAAACATTCAGTACTTC.

The rearrangement uses TRBV18 and TRBJ2-7; D is tentatively TRBD1 or TRBD2 (6 bases each). The V gene's germline CDR1 is KGHSH and CDR2 LQKENI. V lost 3 bases, J lost 2 bases, and 14 bases lay in between. This CDR3 is 15 amino acids long. CDR3 DNA sequence: TGTGCCAGCTCACCCGAGGGGGGTAGCGCCTACGAGCAGTACTTC. Encoded protein: CASSPEGGSAYEQYF. Drawing the rest from reference TRBV18 and TRBJ2-7, the complete variable domain is NAGVMQNPRHLVRRRGQEARLRCSPMKGHSHVYWYRQLPEEGLKFMVYLQKENIIDESGMPKERFSAEFPKEGPSILRIQQVVRGDSAAYFCASSPEGGSAYEQYFGPGTRLTVT.

The chain is built from TRBV11-2 and TRBJ1-1; D not certain. Germline CDR1 reads SGHAT; CDR2 reads FQNNGV. With 3 bases removed from V and 1 base from J, the gap between germline ends came to 18 bases. The CDR3 loop spans 17 amino acids. The CDR3 loop is CASSLGLVGYQNTEAFF. The CDR3 bases are TGTGCCAGCAGCTTGGGTCTTGTAGGGTATCAGAACACTGAAGCTTTCTTT.

This clonotype was seen at least ten times. The genes are TRBV28 and TRBJ2-7, with D unresolved. Trimming pared 2 bases from V and 0 bases from J, leaving 8 bases between. Germline lookup yields CDR1 MDHEN and CDR2 SYDVKM. This CDR3 region has 14 residues. For the CDR3, the DNA is TGTGCCAGCAGTTTACCCACCGACTCCTACGAGCAGTACTTC. This sequence encodes CASSLPTDSYEQYF. Full variable domain (remainder filled in from reference TRBV28 and TRBJ2-7): DVKVTQSSRYLVKRTGEKVFLECVQDMDHENMFWYRQDPGLGLRLIYFSYDVKMKEKGDIPEGYSVSREKKERFSLILESASTNQTSMYLCASSLPTDSYEQYFGPGTRLTVT.

In this sample, this clonotype turned up many times. The gene calls are TRBV11-1 and TRBJ2-1, with D possibly matching TRBD2 (6 bases). There are 17 residues in the CDR3. Germline V lookup: CDR1 SGHAT, CDR2 FQDESV (reference sequence). The V end lost 2 bases, the J end lost 6 bases, and 20 bases lay between the germline ends. This CDR3 reads CASSLPVSRGGANEQFF. CDR3 nucleotides: TGTGCCAGCAGCTTACCTGTCTCGCGGGGAGGAGCCAATGAGCAGTTCTTC. The whole variable domain, filled in from reference TRBV11-1 and TRBJ2-1, reads EAEVAQSPRYKITEKSQAVAFWCDPISGHATLYWYRQILGQGPELLVQFQDESVVDDSQLPKDRFSAERLKGVDSTLKIQPAELGDSAMYLCASSLPVSRGGANEQFFGPGTRLTVL.

The gene calls are TRBV6-2 or TRBV6-3 and TRBJ2-1, with 12 bases matching TRBD2. Germline V gene data show CDR1 as MNHEY and CDR2 as SVGEGT. This CDR3 contains 15 residues. J gave up 7 bases and V 2 bases, and 3 bases lay outside the gene matches. The CDR3 loop reads CASSYGLAGMNEQFF. In nucleotides, the CDR3 is TGTGCCAGCAGTTACGGACTAGCGGGAATGAATGAGCAGTTCTTC.

The J gene is TRBJ1-5, the V gene TRBV20-1; D not certain. Per germline, CDR1 DFQATT and CDR2 SNEGSKA (reference sequence). The length of the CDR3 is 14 residues. Trimming took 6 bases from V and 6 from J, leaving 18 bases between them. CDR3 residues: CSARRPESRQPQHF. The CDR3 region has the DNA TGCAGTGCCCGAAGGCCCGAAAGCCGTCAGCCCCAGCATTTT.

This chain connects TRBV19 to TRBJ1-2; a weak D match, TRBD1 (6 bases). V lost 9 bases, J lost 4 bases, and 12 bases lay in between. Germline lookup yields CDR1 LNHDA and CDR2 SQIVND (reference sequence). This CDR3 spans 12 amino acids. CDR3 bases: TGTGCCAGCGAGGGGGACGCCTATGGCTACACCTTC. Translating gives CASEGDAYGYTF. Based on the CDR3 plus reference TRBV19 and TRBJ1-2, the full variable domain is DGGITQSPKYLFRKEGQNVTLSCEQNLNHDAMYWYRQDPGQGLRLIYYSQIVNDFQKGDIAEGYSVSREKKESFPLTVTSAQKNPTAFYLCASEGDAYGYTFGSGTRLTVV.

This clonotype was seen many times. The rearrangement uses TRBV7-9 and TRBJ1-1; D call uncertain. Germline V CDR1 and CDR2: SEHNR, FQNEAQ (reference sequence). Trimming removed 1 base from V and 1 base from J, with 7 bases in between. This CDR3 spans 14 amino acids. CDR3 sequence reads: CASSLVAANTEAFF. In DNA, the CDR3 is TGTGCCAGCAGCTTAGTCGCAGCGAACACTGAAGCTTTCTTT.

This clonotype came up many times. This chain uses TRBV12-3 or TRBV12-4 with TRBJ2-7; D unclear. The CDR3 consists of 15 residues. V gave up 1 base and J gave up 4 bases, with 14 bases separating them. The chain's CDR3 is CASSLGRPGLYEQYF. Written as DNA, the CDR3 is TGTGCCAGCAGTTTAGGCAGACCCGGCTTGTACGAGCAGTACTTC.

This chain links TRBV14 with TRBJ1-1; D uncertain. Germline V gene sequence: CDR1 SGHDN, CDR2 FVKESK. The CDR3 runs to 17 residues. V gave up 1 base and J gave up 0 bases, with 15 bases separating them. In nucleotides, the CDR3 is TGTGCCAGCAGCCAAGCCTCCGTTTCCCTTATGAACACTGAAGCTTTCTTT. This encodes CASSQASVSLMNTEAFF.

This clonotype was counted ten times or more. The chain carries TRBV28 and TRBJ2-1; 10 positions match TRBD1. The germline V gene has CDR1 MDHEN and CDR2 SYDVKM. The V gene end was trimmed by 4 bases and the J gene end by 3 bases; junction bases not matched to a gene: 3. This CDR3 has 15 residues. CDR3: CASSSDRGFYNEQFF. The CDR3 bases are TGTGCCAGCAGTTCGGACAGGGGGTTCTACAATGAGCAGTTCTTC.

This clonotype was recorded many times. The V call is TRBV6-1, the J call TRBJ2-3; 7 nucleotides match TRBD1. Germline lookup yields CDR1 MNHNS and CDR2 SASEGT. The ends lost 0 bases at V and 3 bases at J; junction bases unmatched: 15. There are 19 residues in the CDR3. The CDR3 DNA follows: TGTGCCAGCAGTGAAGCAGGGGGCAGCGGTTTAGGCCTTACAGATACGCAGTATTTT. It yields the protein CASSEAGGSGLGLTDTQYF.

This clonotype appeared a few times. This chain connects TRBV11-2 to TRBJ2-7, with 7 bases lining up with TRBD2. V shed 0 bases, J shed 2 bases, and the junction held 7 bases outside the gene matches. Germline lookup yields CDR1 SGHAT and CDR2 FQNNGV. The CDR3 is made up of 16 amino acids. DNA of the CDR3: TGTGCCAGCAGCTTAGAGGCTCTAGCGGTGACCTACGAGCAGTACTTC. This sequence encodes CASSLEALAVTYEQYF. The variable domain in full, with the rest retrieved from reference TRBV11-2 and TRBJ2-7, is EAGVAQSPRYKIIEKRQSVAFWCNPISGHATLYWYQQILGQGPKLLIQFQNNGVVDDSQLPKDRFSAERLKGVDSTLKIQPAKLEDSAVYLCASSLEALAVTYEQYFGPGTRLTVT.

The sample holds many counts of this clonotype. In DNA, the CDR3 is TGTGCCAGCGAGAGGGCGTGGAATCAGCCCCAGCATTTT. This gives the protein CASERAWNQPQHF. The chain employs TRBV6-1 and TRBJ1-5; D gene uncertain. V was pared by 8 bases and J by 4 bases, with 12 bases between. Germline values: CDR1 MNHNS, CDR2 SASEGT. CDR3 length: 13 amino acids.

This sequence joins TRBV20-1 and TRBJ1-4, with a possible D match to TRBD1 (5 bases). Trimming shortened V by 5 bases and J by 4 bases, and 11 bases separated the two germline ends. The germline V gene encodes CDR1 DFQATT and CDR2 SNEGSKA (reference sequence). The CDR3 is 13 residues long. CDR3 coding DNA: TGCAGTGCTGGGACGGGCTATAATGAAAAACTGTTTTTT. Protein product: CSAGTGYNEKLFF.

This chain joins TRBV7-9 and TRBJ1-2; 7 bases map to TRBD1. J gave up 5 bases and V 4 bases, and 10 bases lay outside the gene matches. The CDR3 totals 15 residues. The germline V gene has CDR1 SEHNR and CDR2 FQNEAQ (reference sequence). The CDR3 DNA follows: TGTGCCAGCAGCTCAACGGAGGGGGCCCCTTATGGCTACACCTTC. The encoded protein is CASSSTEGAPYGYTF.

This clonotype came up many times. The chain joins TRBV28 to TRBJ2-5; 11 bases match TRBD2. This CDR3 contains 17 residues. Germline V gene lookup returns CDR1 MDHEN and CDR2 SYDVKM. Germline trimming cut 4 bases from V and 1 base from J; bases unmatched to any gene: 8. In nucleotides, the CDR3 is TGTGCCAGCAGTTCACCATCGACTAGCGGGACCCAAGAGACCCAGTACTTC. Translated, it gives CASSSPSTSGTQETQYF.

This clonotype has a handful of counts. The chain links TRBV10-3 to TRBJ1-1, with unresolved D. This CDR3 comprises 12 residues. Trimming left V 3 bases short and J 11 bases short, with 13 bases between. The germline V gene encodes CDR1 ENHRY and CDR2 SYGVKD. Written as DNA, the CDR3 is TGTGCCATCAGTGATTGGACCTCCGGGGCTTTCTTT. This gives the protein CAISDWTSGAFF.

Ten or more counts support this clonotype. The CDR3 spells CASSLTGTATEAFF. The CDR3 DNA sequence: TGTGCCAGCAGCTTAACGGGGACAGCCACTGAAGCTTTCTTT. This chain links TRBV7-3 with TRBJ1-1, with 7 bases identical to TRBD1. The CDR3 totals 14 residues. Losses at the gene ends were 0 bases for V and 4 bases for J; bases not matched to a gene: 2. Germline CDR1 and CDR2: SGHTA and FQGTGA.